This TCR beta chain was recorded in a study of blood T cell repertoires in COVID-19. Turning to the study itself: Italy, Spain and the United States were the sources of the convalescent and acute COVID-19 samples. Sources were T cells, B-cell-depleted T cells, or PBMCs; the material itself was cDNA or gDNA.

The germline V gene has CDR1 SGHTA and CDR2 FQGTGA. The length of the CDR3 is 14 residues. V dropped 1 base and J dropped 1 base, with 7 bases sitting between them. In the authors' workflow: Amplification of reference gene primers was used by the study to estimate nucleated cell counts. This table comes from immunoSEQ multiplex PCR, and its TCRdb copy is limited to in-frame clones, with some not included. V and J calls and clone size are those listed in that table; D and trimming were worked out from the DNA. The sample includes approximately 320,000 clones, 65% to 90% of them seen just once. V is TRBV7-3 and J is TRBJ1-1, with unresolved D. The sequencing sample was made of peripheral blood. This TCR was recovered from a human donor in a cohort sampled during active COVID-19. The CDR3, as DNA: TGTGCCAGCAGCTTAATAGGAGGGAACACTGAAGCTTTCTTT. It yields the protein CASSLIGGNTEAFF.